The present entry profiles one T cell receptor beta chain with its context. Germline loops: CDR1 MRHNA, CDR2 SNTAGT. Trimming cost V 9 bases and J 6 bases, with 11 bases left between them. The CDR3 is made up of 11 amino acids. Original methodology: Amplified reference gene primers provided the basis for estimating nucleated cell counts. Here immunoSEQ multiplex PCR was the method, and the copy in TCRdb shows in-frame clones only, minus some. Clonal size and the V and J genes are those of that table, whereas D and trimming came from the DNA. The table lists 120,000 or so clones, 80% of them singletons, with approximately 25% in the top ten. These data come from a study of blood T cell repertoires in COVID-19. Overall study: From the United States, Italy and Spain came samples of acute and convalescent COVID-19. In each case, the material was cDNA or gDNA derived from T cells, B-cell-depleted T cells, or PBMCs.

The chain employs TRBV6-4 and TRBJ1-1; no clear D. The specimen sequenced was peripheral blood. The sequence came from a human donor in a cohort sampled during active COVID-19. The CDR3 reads CAREDCAEAFF. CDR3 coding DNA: TGTGCCAGAGAGGACTGCGCTGAAGCTTTCTTT.